These T cell receptor beta chains were read from a single sample in a study of cytomegalovirus exposure and HLA in healthy donors. TCRdb's table, derived via immunoSEQ multiplex PCR, lists solely in-frame clones and lacks some. In the table there are 150,000 to 200,000 clones, approximately 80% of which are singletons. Sequences were obtained from PBMCs. The receptors originated from a female donor in good health and CMV-seronegative. The conserved cysteine and the conserved F or W are not part of the CDR3 here. The order of the fields is J gene, V gene, CDR3 protein.

TRBJ2-1	TRBV7-9	ASSLVAGGRGSYNEQF
TRBJ1-1	TRBV5-1	ASSLSTFGQNTEAF
TRBJ2-7	TRBV7-9	ASLAGGHEQY
TRBJ2-7	TRBV7-3	ASSSTGTGKQY
TRBJ2-1	TRBV11-3	ASSAPGDNEQF
TRBJ1-2	TRBV5-1	ASSLTEPGSYGYT
TRBJ2-4	TRBV11-2	ASSAGVAKNIQY
TRBJ1-5	TRBV6-5	ASSATGSLGQPQH
TRBJ2-2	TRBV11-2	ASSLGLEDTGELF
TRBJ2-1	TRBV9	ASSVTLAAEGQF
TRBJ2-4	TRBV27	ASTPSRAAKNIQY
TRBJ1-4	TRBV9	ASSVSVHATNEKLF
TRBJ1-1	TRBV15	ATSRDSATGDTEAF
TRBJ1-5	TRBV19	ASSIVPTGGQPQH
TRBJ1-1	TRBV6-6	ASNSRGGGNTEAF
TRBJ2-7	TRBV5-1	ASSLAGISEQY
TRBJ1-2	TRBV15	ATSRGTGGNYGYT